The entry that follows covers one TCR beta chain sequence. Its target is not known. In the PCR, 60 Vbeta and 13 Jbeta primers were used. Using immunoSEQ multiplex PCR, the repertoire was profiled, and TCRdb retains in-frame clones only, with some absent. Among 110,000 or so clones listed, about 79% were seen once. V was shortened by 3 bases and J by 8 bases, with 11 bases between the two germline ends. CDR3 size: 14 residues. Germline V lookup: CDR1 SGHNT, CDR2 YENEEA. These data are taken from a study of cytomegalovirus exposure and HLA in healthy donors. Whole-study findings and limits: Analysis was performed later, and it showed HLA-associated TCR beta chains to be more clonally expanded than equally common others. In a later analysis, TCR beta V- and J-gene trimming was associated with a missense DCLRE1C variant.

This clonotype originated in a woman between 18 and 30 years old in good health and CMV-seronegative. The chain uses TRBV11-3 and TRBJ1-6, with D tentatively TRBD1 (5 bases). The sequenced sample was PBMCs. The CDR3 here is CASSFGGDDSPLHF. The CDR3 bases are TGTGCCAGCAGCTTCGGCGGGGACGATTCACCCCTCCACTTT.